This passage covers 15 T cell receptor beta chains from one sample sequenced in a study of vaccination and CD4 T cells after COVID-19. The treatment: roughly 11-day PBMC culture with coronavirus spike peptide pools or control peptides (ViraFEST assay). These receptors have no identified antigens. Oncomine TCR Beta short-read sequencing was applied to DNA from cultured CD4+ T cells. MiXCR was run by TCRdb on the PCR reads, yielding one entry per CDR3 protein. The sample records about 19,000 distinct CDR3 sequences, 40% to 60% being singletons. The specimen comprised CD4+ T cells from blood, cultured in vitro, sampled before SARS-CoV-2 vaccination. These receptors were obtained from a human donor who had recovered from COVID-19.

CDR3 in DNA: TGTGCCAGCAGCGTAGAGGGAACCCCCACAGATACGCAGTATTTT. Its protein is CASSVEGTPTDTQYF. The chain couples TRBV9 to TRBJ2-3; D gene uncertain. Between the trimmed V and J ends, which lost 0 bases and 2 bases, there was a span of 10 bases. The CDR3 contains 15 residues. Germline lookup yields CDR1 SGDLS and CDR2 YYNGEE.

A few counts support this clonotype. The chain joins TRBV7-9 to TRBJ2-3; D is uncertain. Per germline, CDR1 SEHNR and CDR2 FQNEAQ (reference sequence). This CDR3 has 15 amino acids. The ends were cut back, 1 base at V and 5 bases at J, with 13 bases in the middle. CDR3 in DNA: TGTGCCAGCAGCTTAGGCCCGGTTGGTGTAGATACGCAGTATTTT. The encoded protein is CASSLGPVGVDTQYF.

This sequence joins TRBV7-3 and TRBJ2-1, with D tentatively TRBD2 (6 bases). CDR1 and CDR2 from the germline V gene are SGHTA and FQGTGA. This CDR3 contains 14 residues. V lost 5 bases, J lost 6 bases, and 14 bases lay in between. The CDR3 sequence: CASSPGGVSNEQFF. The CDR3 DNA reads as TGTGCCAGCAGCCCCGGAGGGGTGAGCAATGAGCAGTTCTTC.

The V call is TRBV10-3, the J call TRBJ1-2; 8 bases line up with TRBD1. The CDR3 is made up of 13 amino acids. The J segment lost 4 bases and the V segment lost 6 bases, leaving 4 bases of the junction unmatched. Per the germline V gene, CDR1 is ENHRY and CDR2 is SYGVKD. For the CDR3, the DNA is TGTGCCATCAGCTTTGGACAGGGCTATGGCTACACCTTC. This translates into CAISFGQGYGYTF.

The V gene is TRBV12-3 or TRBV12-4, the J gene TRBJ2-5; no clear D gene. The ends were cut back, 3 bases at V and 5 bases at J, with 10 bases in the middle. CDR3 length: 13 amino acids. The CDR3 region has the DNA TGTGCCAGCAGTTTCGGTATCCGGGAGACCCAGTACTTC. Amino acid sequence: CASSFGIRETQYF.

The V and J genes are TRBV15 and TRBJ1-6; 8 nucleotides align to TRBD1. The germline gives CDR1 LNHNV, CDR2 YYDKDF (reference sequence). The CDR3 has 14 residues. V lost 4 bases and J lost 5; bases outside the gene matches: 1. The CDR3 nucleotides are TGTGCCACCAGCAAGGACAGGGATAATTCACCCCTCCACTTT. Protein: CATSKDRDNSPLHF.

V is TRBV28 and J is TRBJ2-2, with 10 positions matching TRBD2. This CDR3 has 16 amino acids. The germline gives CDR1 MDHEN, CDR2 SYDVKM. V lost 6 bases, J lost 3 bases, and 7 bases stayed unmatched. The CDR3 nucleotides are TGTGCCAGCAGGTCTGCCCTAGCGGGAGACACCGGGGAGCTGTTTTTT. Its protein product is CASRSALAGDTGELFF.

The chain is built from TRBV6-1 and TRBJ2-3; possibly TRBD2 for D (6 bases). Trimming took off 0 bases at V and 2 bases at J, with 12 bases between the two ends. Germline CDR1 MNHNS, CDR2 SASEGT. The CDR3 loop spans 16 amino acids. Here the CDR3 reads CASSEASGLYTDTQYF. DNA for the CDR3: TGTGCCAGCAGTGAAGCTAGCGGACTATACACAGATACGCAGTATTTT.

This rearrangement joins TRBV6-5 to TRBJ2-1, with 13 bases matching TRBD2. Germline trimming cut 0 bases from V and 8 bases from J; bases unmatched to any gene: 4. This CDR3 spans 16 amino acids. Germline V gives CDR1 MNHEY, CDR2 SVGAGI. CDR3 DNA: TGTGCCAGCAGTTACTCGATACTAGCGGGAGGGCATGAGCAGTTCTTC. This encodes CASSYSILAGGHEQFF.

The chain combines TRBV6-2 or TRBV6-3 with TRBJ2-2; possibly TRBD1 for D (5 bases). The CDR3 is made up of 14 amino acids. V lost 5 bases and J lost 13, with 20 bases in between. The germline CDR1 and CDR2 sequences are MNHEY and SVGEGT. The CDR3 is CASSRNRLAPVLFF. The CDR3 nucleotides read TGTGCCAGCAGTCGTAACAGGTTAGCCCCGGTGCTGTTTTTT.

This chain links TRBV2 with TRBJ2-1; a possible D gene is TRBD1 (7 bases). The V end lost 3 bases, the J end lost 1 base, and 10 bases lay between the germline ends. The germline V gene has CDR1 SNHLY and CDR2 FYNNEI. This CDR3 comprises 15 residues. The CDR3 nucleotides read TGTGCCAGCAGTGAGGAGGGGGCGTCCTACAATGAGCAGTTCTTC. It translates to CASSEEGASYNEQFF.

This chain connects TRBV20-1 to TRBJ2-7; 10 bases match TRBD2. The CDR3 loop spans 13 amino acids. The germline V gene encodes CDR1 DFQATT and CDR2 SNEGSKA (reference sequence). Losses at the gene ends were 6 bases for V and 5 bases for J; bases not matched to a gene: 7. The CDR3 DNA sequence: TGCAGTGCCCTTAAACTAGCGGGAAACGAGCAGTACTTC. This codes for CSALKLAGNEQYF.

This clonotype was seen only a few times. The chain joins TRBV7-8 to TRBJ1-1; D gene unclear. V lost 5 bases, J lost 1 base, and 17 bases lay in between. This CDR3 comprises 16 residues. Germline V gives CDR1 SGHVS, CDR2 FQNEAQ. The CDR3 region is CASSARTLHSNTEAFF. Written as DNA, the CDR3 is TGTGCCAGCAGCGCGAGAACCCTTCACTCGAACACTGAAGCTTTCTTT.

The chain carries TRBV9 and TRBJ1-6; D remains ambiguous. The V and J ends lost 3 bases and 7 bases respectively, with 11 bases between them. The CDR3 runs to 14 residues. Germline values: CDR1 SGDLS, CDR2 YYNGEE. The CDR3 DNA reads TGTGCCAGCAGCGCCGACCCGAAAAATTCACCCCTCCACTTT. This sequence encodes CASSADPKNSPLHF.

J is TRBJ2-3 and V is TRBV7-6; 10 bases align to TRBD2. Germline V gene data show CDR1 as SGHVS and CDR2 as FNYEAQ. The CDR3 consists of 17 residues. J lost 0 bases, V lost 5 bases, and 8 bases had no gene match. The CDR3 region has the DNA TGTGCCAGCAGCGGGGGCAGCGGGAGGGCTAGCACAGATACGCAGTATTTT. Its translation: CASSGGSGRASTDTQYF.